Here is one T cell receptor beta chain with its context. Its target is not known. In TCRdb, the RT-PCR reads were re-called with MiXCR into one record per CDR3 protein. Among more than 500,000 distinct CDR3 sequences listed, around 11% were seen once. These data belong to a study of response to subunit inactivated influenza vaccine. Study-wide points: Each seasonal flu vaccination may recruit only limited new T cells, authors suggested.

Looked up from germline, CDR1 is SGHDT and CDR2 is YYEEEE. The CDR3 covers 16 residues. V dropped 4 bases and J dropped 3 bases, with 16 bases sitting between them. This sample was shared with a second study, whose subject was T cells expressing NK-cell markers. That publication notes: 5'RACE template switching with UMIs generated TCR beta cDNA. The authors derived TCR beta repertoires from sorted CD3+CD56+NKG2C+, CD3+CD56+NKG2C- and CD3+CD56-NKG2C+ T cells. The authors sequenced eight donors, of whom seven were HCMV-seropositive and one was seronegative. In roughly six donors, dominant CD3+CD56+NKG2C+ clonotypes ranked among the top 10 CD8+ clonotypes.

The clonotype was recovered from a man in his fifties or sixties who received an inactivated influenza vaccine. The sequences come from PBMCs from blood, collected on the day of vaccination. The rearrangement uses TRBV5-6 and TRBJ2-2, with D perhaps being TRBD1 or TRBD2 (7 bases each). Here the CDR3 DNA reads TGTGCCAGCAGCGCCCAGGGGGGGCGGGACACCGGGGAGCTGTTTTTT. Translation: CASSAQGGRDTGELFF.